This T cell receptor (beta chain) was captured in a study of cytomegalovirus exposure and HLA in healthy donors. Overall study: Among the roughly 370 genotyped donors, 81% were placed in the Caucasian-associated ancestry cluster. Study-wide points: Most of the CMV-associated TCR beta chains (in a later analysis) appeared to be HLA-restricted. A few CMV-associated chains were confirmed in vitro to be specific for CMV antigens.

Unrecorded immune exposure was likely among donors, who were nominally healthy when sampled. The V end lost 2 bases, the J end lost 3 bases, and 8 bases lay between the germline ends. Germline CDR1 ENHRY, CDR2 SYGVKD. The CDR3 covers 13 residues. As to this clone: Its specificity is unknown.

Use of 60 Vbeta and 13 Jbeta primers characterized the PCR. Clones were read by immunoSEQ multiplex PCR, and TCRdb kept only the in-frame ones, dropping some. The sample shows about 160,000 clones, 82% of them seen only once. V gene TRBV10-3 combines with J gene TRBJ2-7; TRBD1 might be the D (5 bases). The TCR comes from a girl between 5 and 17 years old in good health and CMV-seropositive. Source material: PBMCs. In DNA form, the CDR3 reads TGTGCCATCAGTGAGGGAGACAGCTACGAGCAGTACTTC. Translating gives CAISEGDSYEQYF.